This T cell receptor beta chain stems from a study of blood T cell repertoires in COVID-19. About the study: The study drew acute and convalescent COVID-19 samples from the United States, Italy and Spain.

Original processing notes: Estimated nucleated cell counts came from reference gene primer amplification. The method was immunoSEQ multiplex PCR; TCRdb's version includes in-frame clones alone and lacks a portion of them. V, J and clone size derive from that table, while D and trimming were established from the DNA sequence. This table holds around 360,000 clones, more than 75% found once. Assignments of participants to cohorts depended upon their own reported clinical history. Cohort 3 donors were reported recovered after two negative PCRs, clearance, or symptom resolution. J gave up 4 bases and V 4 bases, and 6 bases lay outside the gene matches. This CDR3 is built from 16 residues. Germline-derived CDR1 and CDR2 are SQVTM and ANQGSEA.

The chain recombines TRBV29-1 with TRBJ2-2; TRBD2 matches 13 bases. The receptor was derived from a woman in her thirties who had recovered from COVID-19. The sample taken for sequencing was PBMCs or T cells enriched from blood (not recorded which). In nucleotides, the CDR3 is TGCAGCGTTGGAGGACTAGCGGGAGTAACCACCGGGGAGCTGTTTTTT. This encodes CSVGGLAGVTTGELFF.